The entry below gives a single TCR beta chain sequence along with its context. As yet, its antigen is unknown. J lost 6 bases, V lost 5 bases, and 9 bases had no gene match. Per the germline V gene, CDR1 is SGHTA and CDR2 is FQGNSA. The CDR3 consists of 15 residues. Data came from immunoSEQ multiplex PCR; TCRdb stores just in-frame clones and leaves some out. The sample includes roughly 30,000 clones, approximately 94% of them seen just once. The sample comes from a study of T cell clonotyping in hematopoietic cell transplantation. At the level of the study: Recipients' pretransplant samples followed cytoreduction. General study results and limits: Few recipient clonotypes overlapped donors; over 97% were de novo at given depth. Recipient TCR diversity dropped after transplant; expanded clonotypes rose from day 30 to 180.

The time point: recipient sample about 28 days before transplant, after cytoreduction. Blood collection times were about day -28 and days 30, 100, 180 posttransplant. Sequences were derived from peripheral blood mononuclear cells, sampled before stem cell transplant. The source of this sequence is a man between 50 and 59 years old with acute myeloid leukemia. Some clones in this sample may be carry-over from other donors' samples. The rearrangement uses TRBV7-2 and TRBJ2-2; 7 bases fit TRBD2. The chain's CDR3 is CASSTKAGRAGELFF. CDR3 sequence (DNA): TGTGCCAGCAGCACGAAGGCGGGGAGGGCCGGGGAGCTGTTTTTT.